This TCR beta chain was found in a study of control samples from healthy donors and cancer patients (TCRdb year 2020). The table lists this clone with a count of one. Its antigen is still unknown. Base qualities are not recorded, but no much larger clone differs from it by a single base. The CDR3 goes from the cysteine to the phenylalanine over 12 residues. Of all the DNA, just the CDR3 is kept, 36 bases in frame from base 1. The germline V gene encodes CDR1 SNHLY and CDR2 FYNNEI. Deletion took 6 bases off V and 2 bases off J, with a span of 4 bases between the germline ends. The library relied on the immunoSEQ multiplex PCR assay. Drawn from immuneACCESS, this table holds only the in-frame rearrangements with V and J called that TCRdb kept. Clones are partly lost; checked studies trace under half to an unresolved V gene and leave the rest unexplained. The sample has about 160,000 clones on record, roughly 95% of them singletons. Around 0.92% of the sample belongs to the ten largest clones.

Sequencing was done on a sample of blood. This receptor was taken from a woman in her twenties or thirties in good health. Recombination connected TRBV2 to TRBJ2-2; no D gene can be assigned with confidence. Read as DNA, the sequence is TGTGCCAGCAGCCGCAACACCGGGGAGCTGTTTTTT. Its translation reads: CASSRNTGELFF.